This T cell receptor (beta chain) was recorded in a study of cytomegalovirus exposure and HLA in healthy donors. On the study more broadly: The roughly 110 validation repertoires used the same platform as the roughly 670 first-cohort repertoires, a later analysis reported. General study points: The authors listed roughly 150 TCR beta chains as cytomegalovirus-associated. Rarity characterized most TCR sequences, yet some public TCRs appeared in many donors.

In the case of this clone: Antigen unknown.

The assay was immunoSEQ multiplex PCR, and TCRdb's table has in-frame clones only and misses some. In the table there are around 54,000 clones, more than 70% of which are singletons. V was shortened by 5 bases and J by 4 bases, with 14 bases between the two germline ends. This CDR3 contains 15 residues. Germline assignment: CDR1 MDHEN and CDR2 SYDVKM. The receptor was derived from a woman between 18 and 29 years old in good health and CMV-seropositive. V is TRBV28 and J is TRBJ2-2, with D possibly matching TRBD2 (6 bases). Sequencing was performed on PBMCs. CDR3 nucleotide sequence: TGTGCCAGCAGTGGGTCGGGAGTCGGCACCGGGGAGCTGTTTTTT. Encoded protein: CASSGSGVGTGELFF. Full variable domain (missing parts from reference TRBV28 and TRBJ2-2): DVKVTQSSRYLVKRTGEKVFLECVQDMDHENMFWYRQDPGLGLRLIYFSYDVKMKEKGDIPEGYSVSREKKERFSLILESASTNQTSMYLCASSGSGVGTGELFFGEGSRLTVL.